This TCR beta chain was identified in a study of T cell responses to AZD1222 COVID-19 vaccine. The wider study: Second-dose groups at about 4 or about 12 weeks were pooled. Broader study findings: Unmutated variant regions are reportedly the target of nearly half of TCRs that are spike-specific. Seropositivity was recorded at baseline in only a handful of AZD1222 recipients. Spike-spanning, vaccine-associated CD4 TCRs were dominant at 160-218 and 743-854.

V was shortened by 6 bases and J by 3 bases, with 18 bases between the two germline ends. From germline, CDR1 is MDHEN and CDR2 SYDVKM. This CDR3 is built from 16 residues. For this clone: Antigen specificity is unknown.

Method: immunoSEQ multiplex PCR; TCRdb's copy keeps in-frame clones and lacks some. Found here are under 150,000 clones, 80% to 95% of them singletons; the top ten hold around 3.1%. The TCR comes from an adult in good health. The rearrangement uses TRBV28 and TRBJ1-5; D is unclear. The source was peripheral blood, collected on day 0 of AZD1222 vaccination. The chain's CDR3 is CASSPGLRGNNQPQHF. DNA of the CDR3: TGTGCCAGCAGCCCAGGCCTACGCGGGAACAATCAGCCCCAGCATTTT.